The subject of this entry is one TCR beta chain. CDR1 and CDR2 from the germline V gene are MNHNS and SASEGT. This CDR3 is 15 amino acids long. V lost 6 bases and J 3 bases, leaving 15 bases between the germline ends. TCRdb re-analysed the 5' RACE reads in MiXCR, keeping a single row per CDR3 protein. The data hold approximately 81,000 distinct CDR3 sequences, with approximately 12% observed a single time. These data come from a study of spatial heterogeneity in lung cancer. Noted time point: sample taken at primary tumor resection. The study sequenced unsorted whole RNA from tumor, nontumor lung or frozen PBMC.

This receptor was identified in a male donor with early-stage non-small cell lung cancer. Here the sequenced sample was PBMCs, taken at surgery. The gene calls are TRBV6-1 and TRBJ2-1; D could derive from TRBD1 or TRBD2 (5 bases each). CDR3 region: CASSAGTPGYNEQFF. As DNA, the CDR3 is TGTGCCAGCAGCGCCGGGACCCCAGGCTACAATGAGCAGTTCTTC.